The 10 T cell receptor beta chains reported below all come from one sample, sequenced in a study of T cell responses to AZD1222 COVID-19 vaccine. The data were produced by immunoSEQ multiplex PCR, yet TCRdb's version contains in-frame clones alone and is incomplete. The table records 130,000 to 150,000 clones, 88% of them present only once. Specimen: peripheral blood, collected 28 days after the second dose of the MenACWY control vaccine. The receptors were gathered from an adult who received the MenACWY meningococcal vaccine as a control.

The CDR3 DNA is TGTGCCAGCAGCGCAGGATTACAGGACTATACTGGAAACACCATATATTTT. Amino acids: CASSAGLQDYTGNTIYF. The V call is TRBV9, the J call TRBJ1-3; the D gene is possibly TRBD1 (5 bases). The ends were cut back, 3 bases at V and 2 bases at J, with 18 bases in the middle. CDR3 length: 17 residues. Germline assignment: CDR1 SGDLS and CDR2 YYNGEE.

The V gene is TRBV7-9, the J gene TRBJ1-5, with a weak D call TRBD1 (6 bases). Deletions cut 5 bases from V and 4 bases from J, with 21 bases between. The CDR3 is made up of 17 amino acids. Germline CDR1 SEHNR, CDR2 FQNEAQ (reference sequence). As DNA, the CDR3 is TGTGCCAGCAGCCCTTCCGGTCGTAGGGGACAAAATCAGCCCCAGCATTTT. It translates to CASSPSGRRGQNQPQHF.

The chain is built from TRBV7-9 and TRBJ1-2; TRBD1 is a possible D gene (6 bases). V lost 7 bases to trimming and J lost 2 bases, with 8 bases between them. This CDR3 has 12 residues. CDR1 is SEHNR, CDR2 FQNEAQ, per germline (reference sequence). The CDR3 coding sequence is TGTGCCAGCATGGGGGGCAACTATGGCTACACCTTC. It specifies CASMGGNYGYTF.

The chain is built from TRBV7-9 and TRBJ2-3, with 11 positions matching TRBD1. From germline, CDR1 is SEHNR and CDR2 FQNEAQ (reference sequence). The CDR3 totals 15 residues. The V and J ends lost 4 bases and 3 bases, in that order; junction bases with no gene match: 3. The chain's CDR3 is CASSSGQGVTDTQYF. As DNA, the CDR3 is TGTGCCAGCAGCTCGGGACAGGGGGTGACAGATACGCAGTATTTT.

The J gene is TRBJ1-6, the V gene TRBV2; the D is unclear. Looked up from germline, CDR1 is SNHLY and CDR2 is FYNNEI. Trimming removed 7 bases from V and 0 bases from J, with 10 bases in between. There are 15 residues in the CDR3. Written as DNA, the CDR3 is TGTGCCAGCATCGGCAGGAGCTCCTATAATTCACCCCTCCACTTT. Translation gives CASIGRSSYNSPLHF.

The chain combines TRBV5-6 with TRBJ2-7; D is uncertain. V was pared by 3 bases and J by 6 bases, with 16 bases between. The germline CDR1 and CDR2 sequences are SGHDT and YYEEEE. This CDR3 spans 14 amino acids. CDR3 region: CASSWDNKILEQYF. The CDR3 coding sequence is TGTGCCAGCAGCTGGGATAATAAAATCCTCGAGCAGTACTTC.

The chain combines TRBV9 with TRBJ1-2; TRBD1 is a possible D gene (6 bases). Germline lookup yields CDR1 SGDLS and CDR2 YYNGEE. V was pared by 4 bases and J by 2 bases, with 12 bases between. This CDR3 comprises 14 residues. The CDR3, as DNA: TGTGCCAGCAGCTCTCGGACAGTCAACTATGGCTACACCTTC. Protein product: CASSSRTVNYGYTF.

The chain joins TRBV30 to TRBJ1-5; possible D gene TRBD1, 5 bases. Germline V gene lookup returns CDR1 GTSNPN and CDR2 SVGIG (reference sequence). The V end lost 4 bases, the J end lost 10 bases, and 23 bases lay between the germline ends. The CDR3 extends over 15 amino acids. The CDR3 sequence is CAWTKNRQRETPQHF. The CDR3 DNA reads TGTGCCTGGACCAAGAACCGACAGAGGGAAACCCCCCAGCATTTT.

This chain joins TRBV5-1 and TRBJ2-2; 8 positions agree with TRBD2. CDR3 length: 16 residues. Unmatched junction bases numbered 8, after V lost 7 bases and J lost 0 bases. CDR1 and CDR2 from the germline V gene are SGHRS and YFSETQ. The CDR3 reads CASASPGGPNTGELFF. Here the CDR3 DNA reads TGCGCCAGCGCCTCCCCGGGGGGGCCGAACACCGGGGAGCTGTTTTTT.

The rearrangement links TRBV5-1 to TRBJ1-6; D is uncertain. Germline CDR1 SGHRS, CDR2 YFSETQ. V was pared by 4 bases and J by 7 bases, with 12 bases between. There are 14 residues in the CDR3. This chain's CDR3 is CASSTGFGNSPLHF. CDR3 in DNA: TGCGCCAGCAGCACCGGGTTTGGGAATTCACCCCTCCACTTT.